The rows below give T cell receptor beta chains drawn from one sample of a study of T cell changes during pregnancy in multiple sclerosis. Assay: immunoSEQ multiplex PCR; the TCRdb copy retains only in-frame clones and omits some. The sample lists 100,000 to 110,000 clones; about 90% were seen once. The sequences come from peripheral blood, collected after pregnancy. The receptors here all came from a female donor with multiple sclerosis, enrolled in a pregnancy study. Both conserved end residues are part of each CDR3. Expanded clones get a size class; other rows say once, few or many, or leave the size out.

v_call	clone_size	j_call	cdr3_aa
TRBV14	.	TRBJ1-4	CASSEPTGGHEKLFF
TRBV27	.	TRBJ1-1	CASSPTGAYQAFF
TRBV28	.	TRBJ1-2	CASSLPVGQGNGYTF
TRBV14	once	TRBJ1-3	CASSLGRGRTPGNTIYF
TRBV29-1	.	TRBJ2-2	CSVSTPRAGVTGELFF
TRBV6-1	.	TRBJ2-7	CASSRTQRDNEQYF
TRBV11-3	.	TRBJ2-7	CASSLHRLSYEQYF
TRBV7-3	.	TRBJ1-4	CASSPTGGLGKLFF
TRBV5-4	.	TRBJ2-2	CASSVGQKLSTGELFF
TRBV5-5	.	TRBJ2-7	CASSYAGQGYEQYF
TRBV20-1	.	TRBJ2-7	CSVLADYEQYF